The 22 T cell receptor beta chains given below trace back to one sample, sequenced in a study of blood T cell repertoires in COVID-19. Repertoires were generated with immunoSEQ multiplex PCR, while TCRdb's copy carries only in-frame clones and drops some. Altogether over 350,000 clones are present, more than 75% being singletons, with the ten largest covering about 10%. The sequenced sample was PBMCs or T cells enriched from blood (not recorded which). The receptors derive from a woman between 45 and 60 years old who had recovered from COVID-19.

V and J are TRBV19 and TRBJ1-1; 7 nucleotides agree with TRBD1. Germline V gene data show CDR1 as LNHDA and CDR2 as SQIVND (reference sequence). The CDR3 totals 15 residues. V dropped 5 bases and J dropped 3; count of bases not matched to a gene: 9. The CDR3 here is CASSASGGTYTEAFF. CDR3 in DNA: TGTGCCAGTAGTGCCTCAGGGGGGACGTACACTGAAGCTTTCTTT.

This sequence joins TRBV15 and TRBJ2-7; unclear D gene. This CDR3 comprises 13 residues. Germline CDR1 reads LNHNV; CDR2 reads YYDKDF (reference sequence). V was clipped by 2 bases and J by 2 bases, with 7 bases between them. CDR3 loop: CATSRPQAYEQYF. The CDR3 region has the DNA TGTGCCACCAGCAGACCCCAGGCCTACGAGCAGTACTTC.

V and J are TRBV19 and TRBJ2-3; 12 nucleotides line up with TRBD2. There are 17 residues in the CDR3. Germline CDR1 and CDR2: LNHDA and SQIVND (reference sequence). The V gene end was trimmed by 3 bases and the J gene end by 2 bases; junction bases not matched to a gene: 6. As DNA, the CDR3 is TGTGCCAGTAGTATTGCGACTAGCGGGGGACACACAGATACGCAGTATTTT. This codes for CASSIATSGGHTDTQYF.

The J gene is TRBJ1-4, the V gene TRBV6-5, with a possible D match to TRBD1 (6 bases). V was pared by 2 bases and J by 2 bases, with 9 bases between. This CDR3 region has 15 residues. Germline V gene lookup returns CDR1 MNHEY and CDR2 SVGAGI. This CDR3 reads CASSYRGGTNEKLFF. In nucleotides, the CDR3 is TGTGCCAGCAGTTACAGGGGGGGGACTAATGAAAAACTGTTTTTT.

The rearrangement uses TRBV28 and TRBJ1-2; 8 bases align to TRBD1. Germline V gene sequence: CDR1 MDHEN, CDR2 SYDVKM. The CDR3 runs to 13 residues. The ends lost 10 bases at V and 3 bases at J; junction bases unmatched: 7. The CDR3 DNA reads TGTGCCACCCGGACAGGGAGTGACTATGGCTACACCTTC. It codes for CATRTGSDYGYTF.

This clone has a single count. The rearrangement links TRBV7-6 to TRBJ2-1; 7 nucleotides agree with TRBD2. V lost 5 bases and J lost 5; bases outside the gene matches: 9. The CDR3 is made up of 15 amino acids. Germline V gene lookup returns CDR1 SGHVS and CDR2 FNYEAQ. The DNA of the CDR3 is TGTGCCAGCAGCCCCATCGGGGGGTTCGACAATGAGCAGTTCTTC. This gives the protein CASSPIGGFDNEQFF.

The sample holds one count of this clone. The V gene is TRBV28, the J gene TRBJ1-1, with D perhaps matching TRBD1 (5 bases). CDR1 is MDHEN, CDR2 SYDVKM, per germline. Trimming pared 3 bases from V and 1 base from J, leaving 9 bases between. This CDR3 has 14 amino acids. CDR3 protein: CASSFLGRNTEAFF. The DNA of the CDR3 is TGTGCCAGCAGTTTTTTGGGGCGGAACACTGAAGCTTTCTTT.

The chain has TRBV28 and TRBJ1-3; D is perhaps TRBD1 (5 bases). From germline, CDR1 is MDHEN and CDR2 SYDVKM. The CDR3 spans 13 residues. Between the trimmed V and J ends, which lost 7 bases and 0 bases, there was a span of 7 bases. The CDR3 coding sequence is TGTGCCAGCATGACAGTCTCTGGAAACACCATATATTTT. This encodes CASMTVSGNTIYF.

In DNA form, the CDR3 reads TGTGCCAGCAGCCAAGATTCCAGCGGGGGGCTCCAGGTGAACGAGCAGTACTTC. It translates to CASSQDSSGGLQVNEQYF. The chain uses TRBV3-1 (or the pseudogene TRBV3-2) and TRBJ2-7; 9 nucleotides match TRBD2. The germline gives CDR1 LGHDT, CDR2 YNNKEL (reference sequence). J lost 5 bases, V lost 0 bases, and 14 bases had no gene match. This CDR3 contains 18 residues.

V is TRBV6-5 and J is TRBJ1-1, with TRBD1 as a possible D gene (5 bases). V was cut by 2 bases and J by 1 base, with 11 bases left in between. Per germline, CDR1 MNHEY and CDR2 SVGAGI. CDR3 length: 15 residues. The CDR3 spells CASSYRGNWNTEAFF. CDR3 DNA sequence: TGTGCCAGCAGTTACCGGGGGAACTGGAACACTGAAGCTTTCTTT.

CDR3 in DNA: TGTGCCAGTAGTATAGGGGGTCGCGGGACAGGGGTTCGTGGCTACACCTTC. Protein sequence: CASSIGGRGTGVRGYTF. The rearrangement links TRBV19 to TRBJ1-2; 10 positions agree with TRBD1. V shed 1 base and J 7 bases; nucleotides not matched to a gene: 12. CDR3 length equals 17 residues. In germline, CDR1 is LNHDA, CDR2 SQIVND (reference sequence).

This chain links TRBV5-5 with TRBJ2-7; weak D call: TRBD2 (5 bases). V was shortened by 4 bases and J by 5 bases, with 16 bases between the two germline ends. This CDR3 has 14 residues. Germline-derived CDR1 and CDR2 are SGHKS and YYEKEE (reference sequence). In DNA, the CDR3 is TGTGCCAGCAGCCAAAGGGCCTCCGGGGACGAGCAGTACTTC. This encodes CASSQRASGDEQYF.

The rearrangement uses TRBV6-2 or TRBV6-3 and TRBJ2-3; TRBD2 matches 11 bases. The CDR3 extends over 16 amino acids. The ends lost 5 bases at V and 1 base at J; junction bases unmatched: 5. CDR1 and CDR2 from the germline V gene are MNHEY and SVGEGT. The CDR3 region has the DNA TGTGCCAGCAGTAAATGGGGACTAGCGGGCACAGATACGCAGTATTTT. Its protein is CASSKWGLAGTDTQYF.

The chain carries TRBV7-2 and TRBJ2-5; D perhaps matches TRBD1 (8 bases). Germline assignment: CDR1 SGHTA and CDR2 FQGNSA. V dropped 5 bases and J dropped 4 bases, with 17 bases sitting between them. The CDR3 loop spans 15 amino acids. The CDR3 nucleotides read TGTGCCAGCAGCCCCCGACAGGGGAGGGCAGAGACCCAGTACTTC. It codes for CASSPRQGRAETQYF.

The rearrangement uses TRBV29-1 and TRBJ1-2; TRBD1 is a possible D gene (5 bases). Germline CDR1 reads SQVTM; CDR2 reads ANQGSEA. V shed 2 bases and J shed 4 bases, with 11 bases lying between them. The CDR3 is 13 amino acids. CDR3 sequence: CSVEFGAIYGYTF. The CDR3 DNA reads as TGCAGCGTTGAATTTGGGGCGATCTATGGCTACACCTTC. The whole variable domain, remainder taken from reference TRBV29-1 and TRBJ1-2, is SAVISQKPSRDICQRGTSLTIQCQVDSQVTMMFWYRQQPGQSLTLIATANQGSEATYESGFVIDKFPISRPNLTFSTLTVSNMSPEDSSIYLCSVEFGAIYGYTFGSGTRLTVV.

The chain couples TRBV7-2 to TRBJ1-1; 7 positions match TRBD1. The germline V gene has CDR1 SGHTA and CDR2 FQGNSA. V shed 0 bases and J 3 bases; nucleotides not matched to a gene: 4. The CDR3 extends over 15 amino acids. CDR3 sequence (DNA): TGTGCCAGCAGCTTAGCGACAGGGAGGTACACTGAAGCTTTCTTT. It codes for CASSLATGRYTEAFF. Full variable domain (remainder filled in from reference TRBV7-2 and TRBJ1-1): GAGVSQSPSNKVTEKGKDVELRCDPISGHTALYWYRQSLGQGLEFLIYFQGNSAPDKSGLPSDRFSAERTGGSVSTLTIQRTQQEDSAVYLCASSLATGRYTEAFFGQGTRLTVV.

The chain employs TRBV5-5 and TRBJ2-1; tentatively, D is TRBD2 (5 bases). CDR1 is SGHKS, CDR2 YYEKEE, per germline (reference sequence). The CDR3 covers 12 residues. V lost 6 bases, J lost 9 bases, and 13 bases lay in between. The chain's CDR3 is CASTPVGSEQFF. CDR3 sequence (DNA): TGTGCCAGCACCCCGGTTGGGAGTGAGCAGTTCTTC. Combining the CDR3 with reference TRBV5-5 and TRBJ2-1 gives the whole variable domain DAGVTQSPTHLIKTRGQQVTLRCSPISGHKSVSWYQQVLGQGPQFIFQYYEKEERGRGNFPDRFSARQFPNYSSELNVNALLLGDSALYLCASTPVGSEQFFGPGTRLTVL.

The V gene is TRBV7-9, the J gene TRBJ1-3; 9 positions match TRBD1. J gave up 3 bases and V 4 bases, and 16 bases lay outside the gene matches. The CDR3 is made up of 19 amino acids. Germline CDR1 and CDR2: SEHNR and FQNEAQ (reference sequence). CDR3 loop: CASSSGTGFLVRRGNTIYF. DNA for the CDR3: TGTGCCAGCAGCTCGGGGACAGGGTTTCTGGTGAGGCGTGGAAACACCATATATTTT.

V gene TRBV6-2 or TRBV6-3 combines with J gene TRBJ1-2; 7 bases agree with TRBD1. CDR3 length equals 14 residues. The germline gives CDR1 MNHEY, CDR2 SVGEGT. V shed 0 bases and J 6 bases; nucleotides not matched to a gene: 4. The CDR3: CASSYSTGWDGYTF. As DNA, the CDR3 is TGTGCCAGCAGTTACTCGACAGGGTGGGATGGCTACACCTTC.

This CDR3 reads CATPDYRAQETQYF. The CDR3 nucleotides are TGTGCCACCCCGGATTACAGGGCACAAGAGACCCAGTACTTC. V is TRBV10-3 and J is TRBJ2-5; tentatively, D is TRBD1 (6 bases). The CDR3 spans 14 residues. The V gene's germline CDR1 is ENHRY and CDR2 SYGVKD. The ends were cut back, 10 bases at V and 2 bases at J, with 17 bases in the middle.

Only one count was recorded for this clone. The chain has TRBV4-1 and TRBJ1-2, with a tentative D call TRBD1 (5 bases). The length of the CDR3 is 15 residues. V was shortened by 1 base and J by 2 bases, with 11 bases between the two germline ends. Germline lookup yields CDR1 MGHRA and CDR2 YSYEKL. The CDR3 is CASSQAGGPNYGYTF. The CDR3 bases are TGCGCCAGCAGCCAAGCCGGGGGACCCAACTATGGCTACACCTTC.

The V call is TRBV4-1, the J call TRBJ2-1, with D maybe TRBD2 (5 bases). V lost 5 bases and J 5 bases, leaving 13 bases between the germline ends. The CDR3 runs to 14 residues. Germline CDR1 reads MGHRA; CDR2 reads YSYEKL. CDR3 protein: CASSMSGIDNEQFF. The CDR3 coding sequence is TGCGCCAGCAGCATGTCCGGGATAGACAATGAGCAGTTCTTC.